Below are 14 T cell receptor beta chains sequenced from a single sample in a study of blood T cell repertoires in COVID-19. Profiled with immunoSEQ multiplex PCR; TCRdb holds only in-frame clones, not every one. Among under 130,000 clones listed, approximately 88% were seen once. Sequenced sample: peripheral blood. All receptors derive from a woman aged 55-75 years with acute or convalescent COVID-19.

V gene TRBV7-9 combines with J gene TRBJ1-2, with no clear D. CDR3 length: 13 amino acids. With 4 bases removed from V and 5 bases from J, the gap between germline ends came to 11 bases. Germline CDR1 reads SEHNR; CDR2 reads FQNEAQ (reference sequence). The CDR3 loop is CASSSERGYGYTF. Written as DNA, the CDR3 is TGTGCCAGCAGCTCGGAGAGAGGGTATGGCTACACCTTC.

V gene TRBV2 combines with J gene TRBJ1-1, with TRBD1 matching over 9 bases. V lost 6 bases, J lost 4 bases, and 6 bases stayed unmatched. The germline V gene encodes CDR1 SNHLY and CDR2 FYNNEI. CDR3 length: 14 residues. The CDR3 DNA follows: TGTGCCAGCAGGGGGGACAGGGAAGGCACTGAAGCTTTCTTT. This gives the protein CASRGDREGTEAFF.

This rearrangement joins TRBV5-1 to TRBJ1-3, with no clear D. Germline-derived CDR1 and CDR2 are SGHRS and YFSETQ. This CDR3 has 15 amino acids. V dropped 0 bases and J dropped 4 bases, with 11 bases sitting between them. The CDR3 loop reads CASSLAGVGGNTIYF. As DNA, the CDR3 is TGCGCCAGCAGCTTGGCCGGGGTGGGAGGAAACACCATATATTTT.

The gene calls are TRBV15 and TRBJ2-1, with a weak D call TRBD2 (5 bases). The V gene lost 5 bases and the J gene lost 8 bases, with 10 bases spanning the gap. CDR3 length equals 12 residues. The germline V gene encodes CDR1 LNHNV and CDR2 YYDKDF (reference sequence). CDR3 protein: CATSYGVDEQFF. CDR3 DNA sequence: TGTGCCACCAGCTACGGGGTTGATGAGCAGTTCTTC.

This sequence joins TRBV9 and TRBJ2-2; D possibly corresponds to TRBD2 (5 bases). The CDR3 covers 17 residues. V lost 3 bases, J lost 4 bases, and 19 bases lay in between. Per the germline V gene, CDR1 is SGDLS and CDR2 is YYNGEE. CDR3 amino acids: CASSGLGGSSPTGELFF. In nucleotides, the CDR3 is TGTGCCAGCAGCGGCCTTGGTGGGAGCTCGCCCACCGGGGAGCTGTTTTTT. Based on the CDR3 plus reference TRBV9 and TRBJ2-2, the full variable domain is DSGVTQTPKHLITATGQRVTLRCSPRSGDLSVYWYQQSLDQGLQFLIQYYNGEERAKGNILERFSAQQFPDLHSELNLSSLELGDSALYFCASSGLGGSSPTGELFFGEGSRLTVL.

A word on this clone: Germline and junction disagree at one end, which may indicate a read error. This chain connects TRBV7-7 to TRBJ2-1; 13 nucleotides align to TRBD2. The CDR3 loop spans 15 amino acids. Germline V gene lookup returns CDR1 SSHAT and CDR2 FNYEAQ (reference sequence). Here the CDR3 reads CASSLGTSGMNEQFF. DNA for the CDR3: TGTGCTAGCAGCTTAGGGACTAGCGGGATGAATGAGCAGTTCTTC.

The chain has TRBV19 and TRBJ1-5; 10 positions match TRBD1. Germline V gene data show CDR1 as LNHDA and CDR2 as SQIVND (reference sequence). V shed 6 bases and J 6 bases; nucleotides not matched to a gene: 8. The CDR3 contains 15 residues. The CDR3 nucleotides are TGTGCCAGTAGCGCGACAGGGGGCAGGGGTCAGCCCCAGCATTTT. Protein product: CASSATGGRGQPQHF.

The chain has TRBV5-1 and TRBJ2-3, with D maybe TRBD2 (5 bases). The CDR3 is made up of 13 amino acids. Trimming shortened V by 4 bases and J by 2 bases, and 8 bases separated the two germline ends. The germline V gene has CDR1 SGHRS and CDR2 YFSETQ. CDR3 nucleotides: TGCGCCAGCAGCCGTGACTACACAGATACGCAGTATTTT. Amino acids: CASSRDYTDTQYF.

There are a few counts of this clone. V usage is TRBV5-4 and J usage is TRBJ1-6; 8 bases fit TRBD1. This CDR3 has 15 amino acids. Trimming at V came to 7 bases and at J to 4 bases, leaving 7 bases not matched to a gene. Germline loops: CDR1 SGHNT, CDR2 YYREEE (reference sequence). DNA for the CDR3: TGTGCCAGCCGGGCAGGGGGCTCTTATAATTCACCCCTCCACTTT. Translated, it gives CASRAGGSYNSPLHF.

The CDR3 nucleotides are TGTGCCAGCAGGGTAGCGGGAGGGCCTTGGGAGACCCAGTACTTC. Its translation is CASRVAGGPWETQYF. The chain joins TRBV28 to TRBJ2-5; 11 bases are a match to TRBD2. The V segment lost 6 bases and the J segment 5 bases; nucleotides outside the gene matches: 8. CDR3 length: 15 amino acids. Germline V gene data show CDR1 as MDHEN and CDR2 as SYDVKM.

This chain joins TRBV29-1 and TRBJ1-5; no definite D call. The V and J ends lost 4 bases and 4 bases respectively, with 8 bases between them. This CDR3 contains 12 residues. Germline CDR1 and CDR2: SQVTM and ANQGSEA. The CDR3 region has the DNA TGCAGCGTTGGAGACGTTAATCAGCCCCAGCATTTT. It specifies CSVGDVNQPQHF.

The chain joins TRBV6-5 to TRBJ1-3; D is unclear. V lost 1 base, J lost 0 bases, and 7 bases lay in between. The CDR3 is 15 residues long. Looked up from germline, CDR1 is MNHEY and CDR2 is SVGAGI. The CDR3 reads CASSYLGVSGNTIYF. The CDR3 nucleotides are TGTGCCAGCAGTTACTTGGGAGTCTCTGGAAACACCATATATTTT.

The chain joins TRBV18 to TRBJ2-2, with 7 bases that match TRBD1. This CDR3 has 17 amino acids. Germline CDR1 reads KGHSH; CDR2 reads LQKENI. V trimming: 3 bases; J trimming: 4 bases; junction bases outside the gene matches: 11. DNA for the CDR3: TGTGCCAGCTCACCCTTGGCGACAGGGTCGGGCACCGGGGAGCTGTTTTTT. This codes for CASSPLATGSGTGELFF.

Concerning this clone: Within the sample, other DNA sequences also encode this same CDR3. The chain recombines TRBV2 with TRBJ1-2, with 8 positions matching TRBD1. After removal of 8 bases from V and 0 bases from J, the junction contained 2 bases not matched to a gene. The germline CDR1 and CDR2 sequences are SNHLY and FYNNEI. The CDR3 is 13 residues long. DNA for the CDR3: TGTGCCAGCTCGGACAGGGCTAACTATGGCTACACCTTC. Its translation is CASSDRANYGYTF.